Each of the 17 T cell receptor beta chains below was sequenced from the same sample in a study of read filtering for tumor transcriptome and immune sequencing. Molecular barcoded adaptors covering alpha/delta and beta/gamma chains were used on 400 to 450 ng RNA. TCRdb recomputed calls from the reads with MiXCR, one row per CDR3 protein. The repertoire holds 100,000 to 150,000 distinct CDR3 sequences, with roughly 13% as singletons. Sequenced: a population of CD138-negative cells sorted from bone marrow. Receptors were obtained from a donor over 35 with multiple myeloma.

This clonotype was observed at least ten times. J is TRBJ2-1 and V is TRBV7-8; D unclear. Deletions cut 0 bases from V and 4 bases from J, with 19 bases between. Germline V gene data show CDR1 as SGHVS and CDR2 as FQNEAQ. The CDR3 loop spans 18 amino acids. In DNA form, the CDR3 reads TGTGCCAGCAGCTTAGCGGATTCTGTGAAGGAAAGATACAATGAGCAGTTCTTC. As protein: CASSLADSVKERYNEQFF.

This clonotype was observed many times. This rearrangement joins TRBV28 to TRBJ2-3; either TRBD1 or TRBD2 may fit D (6 bases each). Germline assignment: CDR1 MDHEN and CDR2 SYDVKM. Trimming took off 8 bases at V and 5 bases at J, with 20 bases between the two ends. This CDR3 contains 15 residues. In nucleotides, the CDR3 is TGTGCCAGCGCCCCCCGACAGGCGGGGAGAGATACGCAGTATTTT. Translated, it gives CASAPRQAGRDTQYF.

The table lists this clonotype with many counts. The V call is TRBV7-9, the J call TRBJ2-3, with a possible D match to TRBD1 (6 bases). Trimming removed 5 bases at V and 5 bases at J, with 14 bases between. CDR3 size: 14 residues. CDR1 and CDR2 from the germline V gene are SEHNR and FQNEAQ (reference sequence). CDR3 region: CASSQDRRLDTQYF. The CDR3 DNA sequence: TGTGCCAGCAGCCAAGACAGGAGGCTAGATACGCAGTATTTT.

This clonotype was observed many times. The chain uses TRBV10-3 and TRBJ2-2; 7 positions agree with TRBD2. V shed 4 bases, J shed 0 bases, and the junction held 8 bases outside the gene matches. Germline V CDR1 and CDR2: ENHRY, SYGVKD. The CDR3 has 17 amino acids. CDR3: CAISGSSGGANTGELFF. DNA for the CDR3: TGTGCCATCAGTGGATCTAGCGGAGGCGCGAACACCGGGGAGCTGTTTTTT.

This clonotype was observed many times. The chain couples TRBV7-2 to TRBJ1-5; TRBD1 is a possible D gene (5 bases). The germline V gene has CDR1 SGHTA and CDR2 FQGNSA. The length of the CDR3 is 14 residues. Trimming took 3 bases from V and 5 from J, leaving 11 bases between them. CDR3 bases: TGTGCCAGCAGCTTCGGGACGGGGGATCAGCCCCAGCATTTT. This translates into CASSFGTGDQPQHF.

The sample holds many counts of this clonotype. The gene calls are TRBV5-1 and TRBJ1-1; TRBD1 agrees at 10 bases. Trimming cost V 3 bases and J 4 bases; bases outside gene matches: 6. This CDR3 comprises 15 residues. The germline V gene encodes CDR1 SGHRS and CDR2 YFSETQ. The CDR3 loop reads CASSSGDRGVTEAFF. Written as DNA, the CDR3 is TGCGCCAGCAGCTCAGGGGACAGGGGAGTCACTGAAGCTTTCTTT.

This chain uses TRBV5-1 with TRBJ2-1, with 13 bases aligning to TRBD2. V lost 4 bases, J lost 7 bases, and 14 bases stayed unmatched. The CDR3 loop spans 18 amino acids. Germline V CDR1 and CDR2: SGHRS, YFSETQ. This CDR3 reads CASSLATSGRRLGNEQFF. In DNA, the CDR3 is TGCGCCAGCAGCCTGGCGACTAGCGGGAGGCGGCTGGGGAATGAGCAGTTCTTC.

This clonotype was observed many times. V usage is TRBV5-1 and J usage is TRBJ2-7; 7 nucleotides line up with TRBD1. The CDR3 has 15 amino acids. The V gene end was trimmed by 1 base and the J gene end by 4 bases; junction bases not matched to a gene: 8. The germline gives CDR1 SGHRS, CDR2 YFSETQ. In DNA form, the CDR3 reads TGCGCCAGCAGCTTGACCGGGACAGACCTTTACGAGCAGTACTTC. Translation gives CASSLTGTDLYEQYF.

J is TRBJ1-4 and V is TRBV7-9, with D unresolved. CDR3 length equals 14 residues. Germline CDR1 SEHNR, CDR2 FQNEAQ (reference sequence). V lost 3 bases and J lost 4, with 9 bases in between. The CDR3 here is CASSFSQNNEKLFF. The CDR3, as DNA: TGTGCCAGCAGCTTTAGCCAGAATAATGAAAAACTGTTTTTT. Complete variable domain (other parts from reference TRBV7-9 and TRBJ1-4): DTGVSQNPRHKITKRGQNVTFRCDPISEHNRLYWYRQTLGQGPEFLTYFQNEAQLEKSRLLSDRFSAERPKGSFSTLEIQRTEQGDSAMYLCASSFSQNNEKLFFGSGTQLSVL.

The chain links TRBV7-2 to TRBJ1-5; D is perhaps TRBD1 (6 bases). CDR1 and CDR2 (germline): SGHTA, FQGNSA. Trimming stripped 4 bases from V and 0 bases from J, with 13 bases between. The CDR3 is 16 amino acids. CDR3 amino acids: CASSSRMDSSNQPQHF. CDR3 nucleotide sequence: TGTGCCAGCAGCTCGAGGATGGACAGTAGCAATCAGCCCCAGCATTTT.

The chain combines TRBV5-4 with TRBJ2-5, with 9 nucleotides matching TRBD1. Trimming cost V 2 bases and J 2 bases; bases outside gene matches: 4. The CDR3 has 15 residues. CDR1 and CDR2 (germline): SGHNT, YYREEE (reference sequence). CDR3 residues: CASSFRDRGQETQYF. As DNA, the CDR3 is TGTGCCAGCAGCTTCAGAGACAGGGGGCAAGAGACCCAGTACTTC.

The genes are TRBV15 and TRBJ2-3; 15 bases fit TRBD2. J was trimmed by 14 bases and V by 2 bases; bases with no gene match: 17. In germline, CDR1 is LNHNV, CDR2 YYDKDF (reference sequence). This CDR3 is built from 18 residues. The CDR3 spells CATSRMILSGTSGGSMYF. The CDR3 nucleotides read TGTGCCACCAGCAGAATGATACTCTCCGGGACTAGCGGGGGGTCTATGTATTTT.

Ten or more counts support this clonotype. At one of its ends the junction is not consistent with the germline gene, which may arise from a read error. This rearrangement joins TRBV5-1 to TRBJ2-1; 10 bases map to TRBD2. CDR3 length: 15 amino acids. The germline V gene encodes CDR1 SGHRS and CDR2 YFSETQ. CDR3 region: CASSTSGDSYNEQLF. The CDR3, as DNA: TGCGCCAGCAGCACTAGCGGGGACTCCTACAATGAGCAGCTCTTC.

This clonotype was recorded many times. The chain recombines TRBV6-5 with TRBJ2-3, with 7 bases fitting TRBD2. CDR3 length equals 17 residues. Trimming at V came to 7 bases and at J to 6 bases, leaving 19 bases not matched to a gene. Per the germline V gene, CDR1 is MNHEY and CDR2 is SVGAGI. CDR3 coding DNA: TGTGCCAGCACCGACTCCGGGACTAAAGACCTAGCGGATACGCAGTATTTT. Its translation is CASTDSGTKDLADTQYF.

In its sample, this clonotype was seen a few times. The chain links TRBV2 to TRBJ2-5, with D unclear. The CDR3 spans 11 residues. Germline lookup yields CDR1 SNHLY and CDR2 FYNNEI. V was clipped by 7 bases and J by 2 bases, with 5 bases between them. CDR3 region: CASKQQETQYF. CDR3 DNA sequence: TGTGCCAGCAAACAGCAAGAGACCCAGTACTTC.

The chain uses TRBV19 and TRBJ2-2, with 7 nucleotides matching TRBD1. Trimming cost V 9 bases and J 4 bases; bases outside gene matches: 8. This CDR3 is built from 14 residues. The germline gives CDR1 LNHDA, CDR2 SQIVND (reference sequence). In nucleotides, the CDR3 is TGTGCCAGCTTAGAACAGGGGTTCACCGGGGAGCTGTTTTTT. As protein: CASLEQGFTGELFF.

This clonotype was recorded at least ten times. This chain connects TRBV4-2 to TRBJ2-6, with 7 nucleotides matching TRBD2. Germline values: CDR1 LGHNA, CDR2 YNFKEQ. V lost 4 bases, J lost 4 bases, and 19 bases stayed unmatched. The CDR3 extends over 20 amino acids. This chain's CDR3 is CASSRNQPVAGSTGANVLTF. CDR3 sequence (DNA): TGTGCCAGCAGCCGAAATCAGCCGGTAGCGGGTTCAACCGGGGCCAACGTCCTGACTTTC.